What follows are 8 T cell receptor beta chains derived from one specimen sequenced in a study of blood T cells in healthy people across ages. Alongside a J-beta primer mix, a sample-barcoded 5' primer served in a second PCR lasting roughly 7 to 11 cycles. In TCRdb, the 5' RACE reads were re-called with MiXCR into one record per CDR3 protein. The table includes some 1.4 million distinct CDR3 sequences, approximately 42% detected once. The sequenced material came from blood. Receptors were obtained from a woman aged 18-30 years in good health.

The J gene is TRBJ2-1, the V gene TRBV5-1; 10 bases agree with TRBD2. Germline V gene lookup returns CDR1 SGHRS and CDR2 YFSETQ. The CDR3 covers 15 residues. Trimming cost V 1 base and J 8 bases; bases outside gene matches: 6. For the CDR3, the DNA is TGCGCCAGCAGCTTGCGTCTAGCGGGAGAAGATGAGCAGTTCTTC. It translates to CASSLRLAGEDEQFF.

This clonotype was seen a handful of times. V usage is TRBV30 and J usage is TRBJ1-5; D is possibly TRBD1 (6 bases). This CDR3 is 14 amino acids long. Trimming removed 5 bases from V and 4 bases from J, with 15 bases in between. Germline loops: CDR1 GTSNPN, CDR2 SVGIG (reference sequence). The CDR3, as DNA: TGTGCCTGGGGCCCGGGGGGCGCGAATCAGCCCCAGCATTTT. Amino acid sequence: CAWGPGGANQPQHF. The full variable domain, its missing parts supplied by reference TRBV30 and TRBJ1-5, is SQTIHQWPATLVQPVGSPLSLECTVEGTSNPNLYWYRQAAGRGLQLLFYSVGIGQISSEVPQNLSASRPQDRQFILSSKKLLLSDSGFYLCAWGPGGANQPQHFGDGTRLSIL.

This chain uses TRBV27 with TRBJ1-6; 11 bases agree with TRBD1. The V segment lost 6 bases and the J segment 6 bases; nucleotides outside the gene matches: 10. The CDR3 totals 17 residues. Germline CDR1 is MNHEY and CDR2 is SMNVEV (reference sequence). The CDR3 is CASSPTGTGGSNSPLHF. Written as DNA, the CDR3 is TGTGCCAGCAGCCCAACCGGGACAGGGGGAAGTAATTCACCCCTCCACTTT.

The chain couples TRBV20-1 to TRBJ2-5, with 10 bases matching TRBD1. CDR1 and CDR2 (germline): DFQATT, SNEGSKA (reference sequence). The CDR3 runs 13 residues. J lost 3 bases, V lost 8 bases, and 6 bases had no gene match. CDR3 region: CSTEGQGKETQYF. CDR3 sequence (DNA): TGCAGTACGGAGGGACAGGGGAAAGAGACCCAGTACTTC.

This sequence joins TRBV5-1 and TRBJ1-2; D gene ambiguous. The germline gives CDR1 SGHRS, CDR2 YFSETQ. The CDR3 sequence is 14 residues long. Trimming removed 1 base from V and 4 bases from J, with 11 bases in between. The DNA of the CDR3 is TGCGCCAGCAGCTTGACAGATTTCCCCTATGGCTACACCTTC. Amino acid sequence: CASSLTDFPYGYTF. The full variable domain, its missing parts supplied by reference TRBV5-1 and TRBJ1-2, is KAGVTQTPRYLIKTRGQQVTLSCSPISGHRSVSWYQQTPGQGLQFLFEYFSETQRNKGNFPGRFSGRQFSNSRSEMNVSTLELGDSALYLCASSLTDFPYGYTFGSGTRLTVV.

The chain links TRBV20-1 to TRBJ2-1; 8 nucleotides align to TRBD1. This CDR3 is built from 13 residues. Per germline, CDR1 DFQATT and CDR2 SNEGSKA (reference sequence). With V trimmed by 2 bases and J by 15 bases, 12 bases remained unmatched. CDR3: CSARSDRGLVWFF. CDR3 nucleotide sequence: TGCAGTGCTAGATCTGACAGGGGTCTGGTTTGGTTCTTC.

Note on this clonotype: A read error may account for a junction end that differs from germline. This sequence joins TRBV28 and TRBJ2-1, with D possibly being TRBD1 (7 bases). This CDR3 is 15 amino acids long. The germline CDR1 and CDR2 sequences are MDHEN and SYDVKM. The CDR3 reads CTSSLRRGQYNEQFF. CDR3 bases: TGTACCAGCAGTTTAAGGAGGGGACAGTACAATGAGCAGTTCTTC.

Many counts were recorded for this clonotype. This chain joins TRBV20-1 and TRBJ1-6; 8 bases line up with TRBD1. The CDR3 length is 15 residues. Germline V gene data show CDR1 as DFQATT and CDR2 as SNEGSKA (reference sequence). The V and J ends lost 6 bases and 0 bases, in that order; junction bases with no gene match: 4. The CDR3 sequence: CSAQTGGSYNSPLHF. As DNA, the CDR3 is TGCAGTGCCCAAACAGGGGGCTCCTATAATTCACCCCTCCACTTT.